These 25 T cell receptor beta chains were all obtained from the same sample, sequenced in a study of blood T cell repertoires in COVID-19. Clones were sequenced by immunoSEQ multiplex PCR, and TCRdb holds only the in-frame ones, with some missing. The sample carries 200,000 to 250,000 clones, 85% to 90% recorded once. Sequenced input: PBMCs or T cells enriched from blood (not recorded which). The receptors here all came from a man under 40 who had recovered from COVID-19.

This clone was detected once. This chain uses TRBV30 with TRBJ2-2; the D gene is possibly TRBD1 (5 bases). This CDR3 has 12 amino acids. The germline V gene encodes CDR1 GTSNPN and CDR2 SVGIG (reference sequence). The V and J ends lost 3 bases and 4 bases respectively, with 6 bases between them. CDR3 sequence reads: CAWRTVTGELFF. The CDR3 DNA reads as TGTGCCTGGAGGACAGTCACCGGGGAGCTGTTTTTT.

The rearrangement joins TRBV30 to TRBJ1-6; perhaps TRBD1 as D (6 bases). Germline CDR1 is GTSNPN and CDR2 is SVGIG (reference sequence). Trimming took off 0 bases at V and 10 bases at J, with 13 bases between the two ends. This CDR3 has 14 residues. The CDR3 DNA follows: TGTGCCTGGAGTGTCACAGGGTTAGAGTCACCCCTCCACTTT. This sequence encodes CAWSVTGLESPLHF.

Only one count was recorded for this clone. The rearrangement uses TRBV5-1 and TRBJ2-3, with 9 bases aligning to TRBD1. The V gene's germline CDR1 is SGHRS and CDR2 YFSETQ. The CDR3 totals 19 residues. V was pared by 4 bases and J by 0 bases, with 15 bases of the junction left unmatched. The CDR3, as DNA: TGCGCCAGCAGCCCTACAGGGGGCCAAGCCGACTCTAGCACAGATACGCAGTATTTT. Encoded protein: CASSPTGGQADSSTDTQYF.

This chain joins TRBV7-9 and TRBJ2-5, with a weak D call TRBD1 (6 bases). The CDR3 spans 14 residues. Looked up from germline, CDR1 is SEHNR and CDR2 is FQNEAQ (reference sequence). The V end was cut by 2 bases, the J end by 1 base, with 8 bases between. This chain's CDR3 is CASSLIGGQETQYF. The CDR3 DNA reads as TGTGCCAGCAGCTTAATAGGGGGCCAAGAGACCCAGTACTTC.

V is TRBV28 and J is TRBJ2-3; 11 nucleotides line up with TRBD1. CDR3 length: 16 residues. Germline-derived CDR1 and CDR2 are MDHEN and SYDVKM. Losses at the gene ends were 4 bases for V and 4 bases for J; bases not matched to a gene: 7. CDR3 DNA sequence: TGTGCCAGCAGTTCCCTCGGGACAGGGGGACCAGATACGCAGTATTTT. It translates to CASSSLGTGGPDTQYF.

The V call is TRBV12-2, the J call TRBJ2-2; TRBD2, the table's D call, was not compared with the DNA. TRBV12-2 is a pseudogene. This CDR3 has 18 amino acids. As DNA, the CDR3 is TGTGCAAGTCGCTCTGATGCGACGGGTCCCTTGAACACCGGGGAGCTGTTTTTT. It is translated as CASRSDATGPLNTGELFF.

V and J are TRBV24-1 and TRBJ2-7, with D possibly matching TRBD1 (5 bases). V shed 2 bases and J shed 6 bases, with 16 bases lying between them. This CDR3 region has 15 residues. The germline V gene encodes CDR1 KGHDR and CDR2 SFDVKD. The CDR3 loop reads CATSDSRQGIGEQYF. The CDR3 DNA sequence: TGTGCCACCAGTGATTCTCGCCAGGGCATTGGCGAGCAGTACTTC.

This clone was detected only a few times. The chain links TRBV3-1 (or the pseudogene TRBV3-2) to TRBJ1-1; D perhaps matches TRBD1 (5 bases). The ends were cut back, 3 bases at V and 2 bases at J, with 10 bases in the middle. Germline CDR1 reads LGHDT; CDR2 reads YNNKEL (reference sequence). The CDR3 consists of 14 residues. CDR3 nucleotides: TGTGCCAGCAGCCACACGACAGTAAACACTGAAGCTTTCTTT. It codes for CASSHTTVNTEAFF.

This clone was seen a single time. The chain uses TRBV7-2 and TRBJ1-1; D gene uncertain. The germline CDR1 and CDR2 sequences are SGHTA and FQGNSA. V gave up 4 bases and J gave up 0 bases, with 12 bases separating them. The CDR3 extends over 15 amino acids. CDR3 residues: CASSSFRLMNTEAFF. CDR3 DNA sequence: TGTGCCAGCAGCTCCTTTAGACTGATGAACACTGAAGCTTTCTTT.

This clone was detected ten times or more. The rearrangement joins TRBV4-3 to TRBJ2-6; D may be TRBD2 (5 bases). The CDR3 runs 17 residues. V lost 0 bases and J lost 1, with 10 bases in between. Germline CDR1 and CDR2: LGHNA and YSLEER. CDR3 DNA sequence: TGCGCCAGCAGCCAAGATACTACGGGGTCTGGGGCCAACGTCCTGACTTTC. Its protein is CASSQDTTGSGANVLTF.

The chain employs TRBV6-5 and TRBJ1-6; possibly TRBD1 for D (5 bases). Germline CDR1 and CDR2: MNHEY and SVGAGI. The length of the CDR3 is 15 residues. Trimming took off 7 bases at V and 3 bases at J, with 13 bases between the two ends. This chain's CDR3 is CASTRDSSYNSPLHF. The CDR3 DNA is TGTGCCAGCACTCGGGACTCGAGCTATAATTCACCCCTCCACTTT.

This CDR3 reads CASSLTGPTWGYTF. The DNA for the CDR3 is TGTGCCAGCAGCCTAACAGGACCGACTTGGGGCTACACCTTC. J is TRBJ1-2 and V is TRBV7-2, with TRBD1 as a possible D gene (5 bases). Germline loops: CDR1 SGHTA, CDR2 FQGNSA. The CDR3 contains 14 residues. Trimming pared 5 bases from V and 8 bases from J, leaving 18 bases between. Drawing the rest from reference TRBV7-2 and TRBJ1-2, the complete variable domain is GAGVSQSPSNKVTEKGKDVELRCDPISGHTALYWYRQSLGQGLEFLIYFQGNSAPDKSGLPSDRFSAERTGGSVSTLTIQRTQQEDSAVYLCASSLTGPTWGYTFGSGTRLTVV.

The chain recombines TRBV28 with TRBJ1-2, with D possibly matching TRBD1 (6 bases). Germline V gives CDR1 MDHEN, CDR2 SYDVKM. The CDR3 is made up of 16 amino acids. V was shortened by 8 bases and J by 5 bases, with 24 bases between the two germline ends. The CDR3 DNA reads TGTGCCAGCGCCCCCGGACCAGAAACAGGGCGGTATGGCTACACCTTC. It codes for CASAPGPETGRYGYTF.

This clone was counted a single time. The V call is TRBV21-1, the J call TRBJ2-4; the table assigns TRBD1, which was not confirmed against the DNA. TRBV21-1 is listed as a pseudogene. The CDR3 is made up of 16 amino acids. CDR3 sequence reads: CASSTRDNQAKNIQYF. CDR3 DNA: TGTGCCAGCAGCACCCGGGACAACCAAGCCAAAAACATTCAGTACTTC.

The V and J genes are TRBV28 and TRBJ2-6, with D uncertain. The germline gives CDR1 MDHEN, CDR2 SYDVKM. Trimming took off 5 bases at V and 0 bases at J, with 11 bases between the two ends. This CDR3 is 16 amino acids long. CDR3: CASSRHRPSGANVLTF. The CDR3 nucleotides read TGTGCCAGCAGTCGACACCGCCCCTCTGGGGCCAACGTCCTGACTTTC.

CDR3 loop: CASSVRAEQFF. The CDR3 nucleotides read TGTGCCAGCAGCGTGAGAGCTGAGCAGTTCTTC. The chain couples TRBV7-9 to TRBJ2-1, with no clear D. CDR3 length: 11 amino acids. Trimming removed 5 bases at V and 9 bases at J, with 8 bases between. Germline assignment: CDR1 SEHNR and CDR2 FQNEAQ (reference sequence).

This chain links TRBV6-5 with TRBJ1-3; TRBD1 is a possible D gene (5 bases). Trimming removed 4 bases from V and 0 bases from J, with 10 bases in between. Germline V gives CDR1 MNHEY, CDR2 SVGAGI. CDR3 size: 15 residues. The CDR3 is CASSLLRDSGNTIYF. Written as DNA, the CDR3 is TGTGCCAGCAGTTTACTCAGGGACTCTGGAAACACCATATATTTT.

The DNA of the CDR3 is TGTGCCAGCAGCTTGCCTAGCGGGGGTTCAGATACGCAGTATTTT. This translates into CASSLPSGGSDTQYF. The chain joins TRBV5-4 to TRBJ2-3, with 10 bases that match TRBD2. The trim removed 1 base at V and 4 bases at J, leaving 3 bases unmatched. The CDR3 totals 15 residues. Germline V lookup: CDR1 SGHNT, CDR2 YYREEE (reference sequence).

This clone was seen only once. The same CDR3 can be traced to other DNA sequences in this sample. The J gene is TRBJ1-2, the V gene TRBV28; 11 bases line up with TRBD1. CDR1 MDHEN and CDR2 SYDVKM come from the germline V gene. This CDR3 comprises 16 residues. The ends lost 1 base at V and 4 bases at J; junction bases unmatched: 5. The CDR3 coding sequence is TGTGCCAGCAGTTTATCGGGGACAGGGGGGACCTATGGCTACACCTTC. This sequence encodes CASSLSGTGGTYGYTF.

As to this clone: Other DNA sequences in this specimen translate into the identical CDR3. V is TRBV29-1 and J is TRBJ1-1; D is possibly TRBD1 (5 bases). The CDR3 totals 12 residues. Deletions cut 5 bases from V and 2 bases from J, with 9 bases between. Germline V lookup: CDR1 SQVTM, CDR2 ANQGSEA. In nucleotides, the CDR3 is TGCAGCGTTTACAGGAAAAACACTGAAGCTTTCTTT. Protein: CSVYRKNTEAFF.

The chain carries TRBV5-8 and TRBJ2-2; weak D call: TRBD1 (5 bases). V lost 5 bases to trimming and J lost 1 base, with 15 bases between them. The CDR3 consists of 16 residues. CDR1 SGHTS and CDR2 YDEGEE come from the germline V gene. CDR3 bases: TGTGCCAGCAGGACTCCCAGGGCCTTGAACACCGGGGAGCTGTTTTTT. Amino acids: CASRTPRALNTGELFF. Together with reference TRBV5-8 and TRBJ2-2, the CDR3 gives the full variable domain: EAGVTQSPTHLIKTRGQQATLRCSPISGHTSVYWYQQALGLGLQFLLWYDEGEERNRGNFPPRFSGRQFPNYSSELNVNALELEDSALYLCASRTPRALNTGELFFGEGSRLTVL.

This chain uses TRBV7-9 with TRBJ2-5, with 13 bases that match TRBD2. V shed 2 bases, J shed 14 bases, and the junction held 11 bases outside the gene matches. CDR1 is SEHNR and CDR2 is FQNEAQ in the germline V gene (reference sequence). The CDR3 length is 15 residues. CDR3 nucleotide sequence: TGTGCCAGCAGCTTACTTGGAGGACTAGCGGGAGATACTTACTTC. Translating gives CASSLLGGLAGDTYF. The entire variable domain, with the rest obtained from reference TRBV7-9 and TRBJ2-5, is as follows: DTGVSQNPRHKITKRGQNVTFRCDPISEHNRLYWYRQTLGQGPEFLTYFQNEAQLEKSRLLSDRFSAERPKGSFSTLEIQRTEQGDSAMYLCASSLLGGLAGDTYFGPGTRLLVL.

The rearrangement links TRBV6-2 or TRBV6-3 to TRBJ2-1; 7 nucleotides line up with TRBD2. Trimming took 5 bases from V and 6 from J; bases not matched to a gene: 7. This CDR3 has 14 amino acids. Germline values: CDR1 MNHEY, CDR2 SVGEGT. The CDR3 DNA sequence: TGTGCCAGCAGTAAAACTAGCGCTGGCAATGAGCAGTTCTTC. It encodes CASSKTSAGNEQFF.

This chain joins TRBV4-1 and TRBJ1-2; a possible D gene is TRBD1 (6 bases). There are 15 residues in the CDR3. Germline assignment: CDR1 MGHRA and CDR2 YSYEKL. Trimming left V 3 bases short and J 4 bases short, with 15 bases between. CDR3 sequence (DNA): TGCGCCAGCAGCCAGCAAACAGGGTCAGGCTATGGCTACACCTTC. This translates into CASSQQTGSGYGYTF.

V and J are TRBV10-3 and TRBJ1-3; 7 bases are shared with TRBD1. From germline, CDR1 is ENHRY and CDR2 SYGVKD. The CDR3 totals 15 residues. The junction had 8 bases not matched to a gene; V was cut back by 6 bases and J by 3 bases. CDR3 coding DNA: TGTGCCATCAGCCCAGGGGGAGTTAATGGAAACACCATATATTTT. This sequence encodes CAISPGGVNGNTIYF.